This passage covers 15 T cell receptor beta chains from one sample sequenced in a study of T cell responses to AZD1222 COVID-19 vaccine. Sequencing used immunoSEQ multiplex PCR; TCRdb keeps in-frame clones, though not all of them. The profile shows 15,000 to 20,000 clones, under 90% of them singletons. Sequenced here: peripheral blood, sampled 28 days after the second AZD1222 dose. The receptors shown here come from an adult who received the AZD1222 COVID-19 vaccine.

The V and J genes are TRBV7-9 and TRBJ2-2; D is undetermined. The germline V gene has CDR1 SEHNR and CDR2 FQNEAQ (reference sequence). The CDR3 extends over 14 amino acids. The V end lost 1 base, the J end lost 6 bases, and 9 bases lay between the germline ends. The CDR3 is CASSLDLVSGELFF. Written as DNA, the CDR3 is TGTGCCAGCAGCTTAGATTTAGTCTCCGGGGAGCTGTTTTTT.

This chain connects TRBV19 to TRBJ2-2; TRBD2 agrees at 7 bases. V shed 8 bases, J shed 6 bases, and the junction held 9 bases outside the gene matches. CDR1 LNHDA and CDR2 SQIVND come from the germline V gene (reference sequence). The CDR3 covers 14 residues. CDR3 protein: CASRGAAGSGELFF. The CDR3 DNA is TGTGCCAGTCGGGGCGCAGCGGGGTCCGGGGAGCTGTTTTTT. Full variable domain (remainder filled in from reference TRBV19 and TRBJ2-2): DGGITQSPKYLFRKEGQNVTLSCEQNLNHDAMYWYRQDPGQGLRLIYYSQIVNDFQKGDIAEGYSVSREKKESFPLTVTSAQKNPTAFYLCASRGAAGSGELFFGEGSRLTVL.

V and J are TRBV7-9 and TRBJ2-6; unclear D gene. Looked up from germline, CDR1 is SEHNR and CDR2 is FQNEAQ (reference sequence). V lost 6 bases to trimming and J lost 0 bases, with 9 bases between them. This CDR3 spans 15 amino acids. In nucleotides, the CDR3 is TGTGCCAGCAGACTACGGAGCTCTGGGGCCAACGTCCTGACTTTC. It is translated as CASRLRSSGANVLTF.

This chain connects TRBV6-5 to TRBJ2-5, with D unresolved. CDR3 length: 13 amino acids. V was trimmed by 6 bases and J by 6 bases, leaving 14 bases between them. The V gene's germline CDR1 is MNHEY and CDR2 SVGAGI. DNA for the CDR3: TGTGCCAGCAGCCCGAGTCCCCTAAAGACCCAGTACTTC. It is translated as CASSPSPLKTQYF.

V and J are TRBV18 and TRBJ1-1; D remains ambiguous. The CDR3 runs 14 residues. Germline loops: CDR1 KGHSH, CDR2 LQKENI. V lost 0 bases to trimming and J lost 6 bases, with 11 bases between them. Here the CDR3 DNA reads TGTGCCAGCTCACCACCAGAGGGCTTTGCTGAAGCTTTCTTT. Protein product: CASSPPEGFAEAFF.

This clone was seen a few times. This chain connects TRBV28 to TRBJ1-1, with D possibly being TRBD1 (6 bases). This CDR3 region has 18 residues. Germline CDR1 is MDHEN and CDR2 is SYDVKM. The V gene lost 6 bases and the J gene lost 2 bases, with 25 bases spanning the gap. CDR3: CASSPFWLQGGPNTEAFF. DNA for the CDR3: TGTGCCAGCAGCCCGTTTTGGTTACAGGGAGGGCCCAACACTGAAGCTTTCTTT.

The J gene is TRBJ1-5, the V gene TRBV27, with a weak D call TRBD1 (5 bases). Germline V CDR1 and CDR2: MNHEY, SMNVEV (reference sequence). CDR3 length: 21 residues. With 5 bases removed from V and 2 bases from J, the gap between germline ends came to 31 bases. The CDR3 DNA reads as TGTGCCAGCAGTCCTCGGACGGGGACGGTGTGTCTCGGTAAAGGCAATCAGCCCCAGCATTTT. This sequence encodes CASSPRTGTVCLGKGNQPQHF.

This rearrangement joins TRBV24-1 to TRBJ2-1; no reliable D call. Per germline, CDR1 KGHDR and CDR2 SFDVKD. The CDR3 totals 16 residues. The ends were cut back, 4 bases at V and 0 bases at J, with 12 bases in the middle. CDR3: CATSDPDLSSYNEQFF. In nucleotides, the CDR3 is TGTGCCACCAGTGACCCTGACTTGAGCTCCTACAATGAGCAGTTCTTC.

The CDR3 sequence: CASSFGQGAYTIYF. The CDR3 nucleotides read TGTGCCAGCAGCTTCGGACAGGGGGCATACACCATATATTTT. V and J are TRBV7-2 and TRBJ1-3; TRBD1 matches at 11 bases. J gave up 8 bases and V 3 bases, and 3 bases lay outside the gene matches. CDR3 length equals 14 residues. Germline loops: CDR1 SGHTA, CDR2 FQGNSA.

The chain combines TRBV10-3 with TRBJ2-7, with TRBD2 as a possible D gene (6 bases). The CDR3 has 16 amino acids. Germline values: CDR1 ENHRY, CDR2 SYGVKD. V shed 2 bases and J shed 1 base, with 15 bases lying between them. The chain's CDR3 is CAISEVSGRGSYEQYF. The CDR3 coding sequence is TGTGCCATCAGTGAGGTTAGCGGAAGGGGATCCTACGAGCAGTACTTC.

The J gene is TRBJ2-3, the V gene TRBV5-6; no clear D gene. Germline CDR1 SGHDT, CDR2 YYEEEE. CDR3 length: 16 amino acids. The germline V and J ends were trimmed by 0 bases and 0 bases, with 11 bases remaining between them. The CDR3 DNA is TGTGCCAGCAGCTTGGTAGTAGGTTTAAGCACAGATACGCAGTATTTT. Translating gives CASSLVVGLSTDTQYF.

CDR3 sequence (DNA): TGTGCCAGCATCCAACAGCTGAACACTGAAGCTTTCTTT. Translating it yields CASIQQLNTEAFF. The chain employs TRBV5-8 and TRBJ1-1; D is unresolved. Trimming took 6 bases from V and 0 from J, leaving 9 bases between them. Germline V gene data show CDR1 as SGHTS and CDR2 as YDEGEE. The CDR3 runs to 13 residues.

The chain recombines TRBV7-2 with TRBJ2-2; D may be TRBD1 (6 bases). Trimming pared 1 base from V and 3 bases from J, leaving 9 bases between. The germline V gene encodes CDR1 SGHTA and CDR2 FQGNSA. The CDR3 runs 15 residues. CDR3 region: CASSLGGHYTGELFF. CDR3 DNA sequence: TGTGCCAGCAGCTTAGGGGGGCACTACACCGGGGAGCTGTTTTTT.

This clone was detected a few times. This chain uses TRBV5-1 with TRBJ1-2; D is possibly TRBD1 (5 bases). The length of the CDR3 is 14 residues. The germline CDR1 and CDR2 sequences are SGHRS and YFSETQ. V was shortened by 5 bases and J by 3 bases, with 14 bases between the two germline ends. DNA of the CDR3: TGCGCCAGCAGTTTACCGGGGGGTGACTATGGCTACACCTTC. It specifies CASSLPGGDYGYTF.

CDR3 protein: CSPELAATDTQYF. The CDR3 DNA follows: TGCAGCCCCGAGCTGGCGGCCACAGATACGCAGTATTTT. This chain joins TRBV29-1 and TRBJ2-3, with D unclear. V shed 8 bases and J shed 2 bases, with 14 bases lying between them. The CDR3 has 13 residues. The germline gives CDR1 SQVTM, CDR2 ANQGSEA.